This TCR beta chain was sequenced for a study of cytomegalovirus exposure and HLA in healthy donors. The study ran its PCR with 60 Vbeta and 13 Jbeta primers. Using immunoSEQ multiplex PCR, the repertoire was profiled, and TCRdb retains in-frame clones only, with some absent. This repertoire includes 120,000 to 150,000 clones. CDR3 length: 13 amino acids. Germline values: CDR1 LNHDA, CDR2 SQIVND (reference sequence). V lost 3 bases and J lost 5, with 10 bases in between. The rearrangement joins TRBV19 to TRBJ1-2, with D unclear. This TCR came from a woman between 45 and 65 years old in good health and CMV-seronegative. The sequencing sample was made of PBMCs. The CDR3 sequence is CASSMRQQYGYTF. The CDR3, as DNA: TGTGCCAGTAGTATGCGGCAGCAGTATGGCTACACCTTC.